These 30 T cell receptor beta chains were sequenced from one sample in a study of regulatory T cells in long-lasting Graves disease. As for time point: persistent/refractory GD, antithyroid drugs over 5 years with positive TRAb. From RNA extracted from PBMCs, the TCR library was made. Arm-PCR with iRepertoire HTBI primers amplified the CDR3 regions for these TCR beta libraries. TCRdb analysed the multiplex PCR reads with MiXCR anew, one entry per CDR3 protein. The sample has about 400,000 distinct CDR3 sequences; less than 25% are singletons. Material: peripheral blood mononuclear cells (PBMCs), obtained when the disease was refractory, from a patient treated with antithyroid drugs. The receptor set was obtained from a female donor with Graves disease.

The sample holds many counts of this clonotype. The J gene is TRBJ2-7, the V gene TRBV6-5, with D perhaps matching TRBD2 (6 bases). There are 15 residues in the CDR3. From germline, CDR1 is MNHEY and CDR2 SVGAGI. Trimming took 0 bases from V and 4 from J, leaving 13 bases between them. CDR3 amino acids: CASSYSAGTSYEQYF. Written as DNA, the CDR3 is TGTGCCAGCAGTTACTCGGCAGGGACTTCGTACGAGCAGTACTTC.

This clonotype was seen a handful of times. The chain is built from TRBV11-2 and TRBJ2-1; maybe TRBD2 (7 bases). CDR3 length: 16 amino acids. Germline-derived CDR1 and CDR2 are SGHAT and FQNNGV. Between the trimmed V and J ends, which lost 3 bases and 8 bases, there was a span of 20 bases. The CDR3 is CASSFGEGGGYHEQFF. The DNA for the CDR3 is TGTGCCAGCAGCTTTGGGGAGGGGGGCGGTTACCATGAGCAGTTCTTC.

The gene calls are TRBV5-6 and TRBJ1-2, with D unresolved. Germline CDR1 reads SGHDT; CDR2 reads YYEEEE. V was trimmed by 4 bases and J by 1 base, leaving 11 bases between them. This CDR3 is 14 amino acids long. DNA for the CDR3: TGTGCCAGCAGCGCCAAGACTGGTAACTATGGCTACACCTTC. This gives the protein CASSAKTGNYGYTF. Full variable domain (remainder filled in from reference TRBV5-6 and TRBJ1-2): DAGVTQSPTHLIKTRGQQVTLRCSPKSGHDTVSWYQQALGQGPQFIFQYYEEEERQRGNFPDRFSGHQFPNYSSELNVNALLLGDSALYLCASSAKTGNYGYTFGSGTRLTVV.

This clonotype was seen repeatedly, ten times or more. The CDR3 is CASTEGIVETQYF. The DNA for the CDR3 is TGTGCCAGCACGGAGGGAATAGTTGAGACCCAGTACTTC. The V gene is TRBV12-3 or TRBV12-4, the J gene TRBJ2-5, with D tentatively TRBD2 (6 bases). Trimming left V 7 bases short and J 5 bases short, with 14 bases between. The CDR3 spans 13 residues.

There are many counts of this clonotype. This chain connects TRBV2 to TRBJ1-1; D not certain. CDR1 is SNHLY, CDR2 FYNNEI, per germline. V shed 4 bases and J shed 1 base, with 7 bases lying between them. This CDR3 region has 13 residues. Here the CDR3 reads CASSAGRNTEAFF. The DNA of the CDR3 is TGTGCCAGCAGTGCGGGGAGGAACACTGAAGCTTTCTTT.

In its sample, this clonotype was seen many times. The chain uses TRBV15 and TRBJ2-5; TRBD2 might be the D (6 bases). This CDR3 region has 16 residues. Trimming shortened V by 5 bases and J by 5 bases, and 21 bases separated the two germline ends. The germline V gene encodes CDR1 LNHNV and CDR2 YYDKDF (reference sequence). CDR3 amino acids: CATSGETRPGGETQYF. The CDR3 DNA reads as TGTGCCACCAGCGGCGAGACCCGACCTGGGGGGGAGACCCAGTACTTC.

At least ten counts were recorded for this clonotype. The V call is TRBV28, the J call TRBJ1-4, with 7 bases fitting TRBD1. Germline V CDR1 and CDR2: MDHEN, SYDVKM. CDR3 length equals 12 residues. Unmatched junction bases numbered 4, after V lost 7 bases and J lost 8 bases. The CDR3 region has the DNA TGTGCCAGCACGACAGGGAGGGAAAAACTGTTTTTT. Translated, it gives CASTTGREKLFF.

This clonotype came up a few times. J is TRBJ1-1 and V is TRBV4-2; possible D gene TRBD1, 6 bases. The CDR3 has 13 residues. Looked up from germline, CDR1 is LGHNA and CDR2 is YNFKEQ. V was shortened by 8 bases and J by 4 bases, with 14 bases between the two germline ends. The CDR3, as DNA: TGTGCCAGCGTCTCTGCGGGGGCCACTGAAGCTTTCTTT. Amino acid sequence: CASVSAGATEAFF.

This clonotype was observed a few times. The chain has TRBV30 and TRBJ1-2; 8 bases are a match to TRBD1. CDR3 length equals 13 residues. Losses at the gene ends were 1 base for V and 4 bases for J; bases not matched to a gene: 2. CDR1 and CDR2 from the germline V gene are GTSNPN and SVGIG (reference sequence). CDR3 bases: TGTGCCTGGAGTGACGGGACAGGCTATGGCTACACCTTC. Protein product: CAWSDGTGYGYTF.

V is TRBV7-3 and J is TRBJ2-2; D call uncertain. The CDR3 has 13 residues. V was trimmed by 5 bases and J by 5 bases, leaving 9 bases between them. Germline V lookup: CDR1 SGHTA, CDR2 FQGTGA. DNA for the CDR3: TGTGCCAGCAGCCCTACATGGACCGGGGAGCTGTTTTTT. Its translation is CASSPTWTGELFF.

This clonotype was found a few times. The chain carries TRBV5-6 and TRBJ1-5; perhaps TRBD1 as D (5 bases). CDR3 size: 16 residues. Germline V gene data show CDR1 as SGHDT and CDR2 as YYEEEE. V was shortened by 4 bases and J by 0 bases, with 14 bases between the two germline ends. The CDR3 DNA reads TGTGCCAGCAGCCTGGGTGGGGGGAATAGCAATCAGCCCCAGCATTTT. The encoded protein is CASSLGGGNSNQPQHF.

This chain uses TRBV7-2 with TRBJ2-5; D call uncertain. V was shortened by 3 bases and J by 5 bases, with 13 bases between the two germline ends. From germline, CDR1 is SGHTA and CDR2 FQGNSA. The CDR3 is 14 residues long. CDR3 coding DNA: TGTGCCAGCAGCTTGTCGTCTGGCTCGGAGACCCAGTACTTC. The encoded protein is CASSLSSGSETQYF.

The chain couples TRBV15 to TRBJ2-7; 13 bases are shared with TRBD2. The CDR3 is made up of 23 amino acids. V was clipped by 4 bases and J by 7 bases; unmatched bases: 31. Germline CDR1 and CDR2: LNHNV and YYDKDF (reference sequence). The CDR3 here is CATSTEVGLAGAGPVSSYNEQYF. As DNA, the CDR3 is TGTGCCACCAGCACAGAGGTCGGACTAGCGGGGGCTGGGCCGGTATCGTCGTACAATGAGCAGTACTTC.

This clonotype was recorded a few times. This chain connects TRBV25-1 to TRBJ1-6; 8 bases are shared with TRBD1. The CDR3 extends over 14 amino acids. Germline V gene data show CDR1 as MGHDK and CDR2 as SYGVNS. V lost 4 bases to trimming and J lost 7 bases; unmatched junction nucleotides: 3. The CDR3 coding sequence is TGTGCCAGCAGTGGGGGACAGGCGAATTCACCCCTCCACTTT. Its protein is CASSGGQANSPLHF.

The gene calls are TRBV6-1 and TRBJ2-7, with TRBD1 matching over 7 bases. Trimming cost V 6 bases and J 3 bases; bases outside gene matches: 11. This CDR3 has 15 amino acids. CDR1 MNHNS and CDR2 SASEGT come from the germline V gene. CDR3 DNA sequence: TGTGCCAGCAGCCAAACCTCGGGACAGATCTACGAGCAGTACTTC. It yields the protein CASSQTSGQIYEQYF.

V and J are TRBV12-3 or TRBV12-4 and TRBJ1-2; D call uncertain. CDR3 size: 12 residues. V was shortened by 6 bases and J by 1 base, with 6 bases between the two germline ends. In nucleotides, the CDR3 is TGTGCCAGCAGGTTTGTTAACTATGGCTACACCTTC. Amino acid sequence: CASRFVNYGYTF.

Only a few counts were recorded for this clonotype. The chain uses TRBV6-1 and TRBJ1-1; D not resolved. V lost 4 bases and J 5 bases, leaving 8 bases between the germline ends. The CDR3 is 12 residues long. Germline CDR1 reads MNHNS; CDR2 reads SASEGT. CDR3 sequence (DNA): TGTGCCAGCAGTGGGGAAGGGACTGAAGCTTTCTTT. This gives the protein CASSGEGTEAFF.

The table lists this clonotype with a few counts. CDR3 loop: CASSQDLAGVGEQYF. CDR3 DNA sequence: TGTGCCAGCAGCCAAGATTTAGCGGGAGTGGGGGAGCAGTACTTC. The chain links TRBV14 to TRBJ2-7; TRBD2 agrees at 9 bases. The ends lost 0 bases at V and 7 bases at J; junction bases unmatched: 7. The V gene's germline CDR1 is SGHDN and CDR2 FVKESK. The CDR3 has 15 residues.

The V and J genes are TRBV6-9 and TRBJ1-2, with 8 nucleotides matching TRBD1. The CDR3 length is 15 residues. The J segment lost 7 bases and the V segment lost 3 bases, leaving 10 bases of the junction unmatched. Germline CDR1 MNHGY, CDR2 SVAAGI. The CDR3 is CASSYGQGGLGGYTF. In DNA form, the CDR3 reads TGTGCCAGCAGTTACGGACAGGGCGGGCTTGGTGGCTACACCTTC.

The table lists this clonotype with a few counts. The chain recombines TRBV6-1 with TRBJ2-7, with 9 bases aligning to TRBD2. The germline CDR1 and CDR2 sequences are MNHNS and SASEGT. The V gene end was trimmed by 6 bases and the J gene end by 6 bases; junction bases not matched to a gene: 9. This CDR3 is 14 amino acids long. The CDR3 DNA is TGTGCCAGCAGATTTAGCGGGAGTGTTGGCGAGCAGTACTTC. It specifies CASRFSGSVGEQYF.

The rearrangement uses TRBV29-1 and TRBJ2-7; D perhaps matches TRBD1 (7 bases). V lost 6 bases and J 6 bases, leaving 15 bases between the germline ends. CDR1 and CDR2 from the germline V gene are SQVTM and ANQGSEA. The CDR3 totals 12 residues. DNA of the CDR3: TGCAGCGTCGCGGGACAGAACTGCGAGCAGTACTTC. Amino acids: CSVAGQNCEQYF.

The genes are TRBV20-1 and TRBJ2-7; perhaps TRBD2 as D (5 bases). Trimming took off 6 bases at V and 7 bases at J, with 19 bases between the two ends. CDR3 length: 13 amino acids. Looked up from germline, CDR1 is DFQATT and CDR2 is SNEGSKA (reference sequence). The CDR3 is CSADMAGPGEQYF. DNA of the CDR3: TGCAGTGCCGATATGGCGGGTCCGGGGGAGCAGTACTTC.

This clonotype has a handful of counts. The chain links TRBV6-5 to TRBJ1-1; no firm D call. The V gene's germline CDR1 is MNHEY and CDR2 SVGAGI. Trimming left V 0 bases short and J 0 bases short, with 5 bases between. The CDR3 contains 14 residues. The CDR3 protein is CASSYSGMNTEAFF. CDR3 bases: TGTGCCAGCAGTTACTCGGGTATGAACACTGAAGCTTTCTTT.

In this sample, this clonotype turned up many times. V is TRBV30 and J is TRBJ1-1, with D possibly being TRBD1 (5 bases). The germline CDR1 and CDR2 sequences are GTSNPN and SVGIG (reference sequence). Trimming removed 4 bases at V and 1 base at J, with 7 bases between. The CDR3 has 12 residues. CDR3 DNA sequence: TGTGCCTGGAAAGGACAGAACACTGAAGCTTTCTTT. Translating gives CAWKGQNTEAFF.

This clonotype was counted at least ten times. The chain joins TRBV6-5 to TRBJ2-7, with 7 nucleotides matching TRBD2. CDR1 is MNHEY and CDR2 is SVGAGI in the germline V gene. The junction had 1 base not matched to a gene; V was cut back by 2 bases and J by 6 bases. This CDR3 region has 12 residues. CDR3 loop: CASSYTGGEQYF. CDR3 sequence (DNA): TGTGCCAGCAGTTACACGGGGGGCGAGCAGTACTTC.

The V call is TRBV7-9, the J call TRBJ1-1, with 7 bases that match TRBD1. The CDR3 spans 14 residues. Germline trimming cut 5 bases from V and 6 bases from J; bases unmatched to any gene: 9. CDR1 SEHNR and CDR2 FQNEAQ come from the germline V gene (reference sequence). CDR3 region: CASSVTGDPPEAFF. CDR3 DNA: TGTGCCAGCAGCGTTACAGGGGACCCCCCTGAAGCTTTCTTT.

This clonotype came up many times. This chain joins TRBV7-2 and TRBJ2-5; D is tentatively TRBD1 or TRBD2 (5 bases each). Germline CDR1 reads SGHTA; CDR2 reads FQGNSA. V lost 5 bases and J lost 4, with 14 bases in between. The CDR3 spans 14 residues. The CDR3 nucleotides are TGTGCCAGCAGCCCACGGCCGAGGGGAGAGACCCAGTACTTC. It yields the protein CASSPRPRGETQYF.

This chain connects TRBV29-1 to TRBJ1-2, with TRBD1 identical over 9 bases. With V trimmed by 6 bases and J by 6 bases, 8 bases remained unmatched. Germline V gives CDR1 SQVTM, CDR2 ANQGSEA. This CDR3 has 13 amino acids. The CDR3 loop reads CSVPGQGLNGYTF. The CDR3 nucleotides are TGCAGCGTCCCGGGACAGGGCCTTAATGGCTACACCTTC.

This clonotype was detected many times. This rearrangement joins TRBV28 to TRBJ2-7; 7 bases fit TRBD2. CDR3 length: 15 residues. V dropped 6 bases and J dropped 4; count of bases not matched to a gene: 12. Germline CDR1 is MDHEN and CDR2 is SYDVKM. The DNA for the CDR3 is TGTGCCAGCAGCGGGAGGATAGGACCGAATTACGAGCAGTACTTC. Translated, it gives CASSGRIGPNYEQYF.

This clonotype has ten or more counts. This chain links TRBV5-6 with TRBJ1-5, with D possibly TRBD1 on 5 matching bases. This CDR3 is 18 amino acids long. From germline, CDR1 is SGHDT and CDR2 YYEEEE. Trimming pared 1 base from V and 5 bases from J, leaving 22 bases between. CDR3: CASSLMGKWGDLDQPQHF. CDR3 nucleotides: TGTGCCAGCAGCTTGATGGGGAAATGGGGGGATTTGGATCAGCCCCAGCATTTT.